These 15 T cell receptor beta chains originate from one sample sequenced in a study of T cells in localized non-small cell lung cancer. Some clones are missing from TCRdb's copy, which holds only in-frame ones; the method was immunoSEQ multiplex PCR. The sample includes over a thousand clones, roughly 24% of them seen just once. Specimen: lung tumor tissue, collected before any cancer treatment. The receptors here all came from a male donor at least 60 years old with stage I lung adenocarcinoma.

V is TRBV5-1 and J is TRBJ2-1; no firm D call. This CDR3 spans 16 amino acids. V was shortened by 4 bases and J by 3 bases, with 17 bases between the two germline ends. In germline, CDR1 is SGHRS, CDR2 YFSETQ. CDR3 nucleotides: TGCGCCAGCAGCAGGACGGGTAGGTCTCACTACAATGAGCAGTTCTTC. It yields the protein CASSRTGRSHYNEQFF. Supplemented by reference TRBV5-1 and TRBJ2-1, the full variable domain reads KAGVTQTPRYLIKTRGQQVTLSCSPISGHRSVSWYQQTPGQGLQFLFEYFSETQRNKGNFPGRFSGRQFSNSRSEMNVSTLELGDSALYLCASSRTGRSHYNEQFFGPGTRLTVL.

This clone is large within its sample. The V and J genes are TRBV6-8 and TRBJ1-1; the match to TRBD1 covers 7 bases. This CDR3 contains 13 residues. Germline CDR1 is MNHGY and CDR2 is SAAAGT. V dropped 5 bases and J dropped 4; count of bases not matched to a gene: 4. CDR3 in amino acids: CASSADRLTEAFF. Written as DNA, the CDR3 is TGTGCCAGCAGTGCGGACAGGCTCACTGAAGCTTTCTTT.

V gene TRBV7-6 combines with J gene TRBJ2-3; D is possibly TRBD2 (7 bases). Germline-derived CDR1 and CDR2 are SGHVS and FNYEAQ. V shed 3 bases and J shed 4 bases, with 14 bases lying between them. CDR3 length: 15 residues. The CDR3 is CASSLGRGSSDTQYF. The CDR3, as DNA: TGTGCCAGCAGCTTGGGGAGGGGGTCTTCAGATACGCAGTATTTT.

This clone showed up just a few times. CDR3 sequence reads: CASSFRHSAATNEKLFF. CDR3 sequence (DNA): TGTGCCAGCAGCTTTAGGCATTCGGCTGCAACTAATGAAAAACTGTTTTTT. The V call is TRBV11-3, the J call TRBJ1-4; the D is unclear. CDR1 SGHNT and CDR2 YENEEA come from the germline V gene. V dropped 3 bases and J dropped 0 bases, with 14 bases sitting between them. This CDR3 is built from 17 residues. Full variable domain (rest looked up from reference TRBV11-3 and TRBJ1-4): EAGVVQSPRYKIIEKKQPVAFWCNPISGHNTLYWYLQNLGQGPELLIRYENEEAVDDSQLPKDRFSAERLKGVDSTLKIQPAELGDSAVYLCASSFRHSAATNEKLFFGSGTQLSVL.

This clone was seen more than once but under ten times. V usage is TRBV30 and J usage is TRBJ1-1; 9 nucleotides agree with TRBD1. The germline V gene encodes CDR1 GTSNPN and CDR2 SVGIG (reference sequence). J gave up 0 bases and V 1 base, and 6 bases lay outside the gene matches. CDR3 length: 16 amino acids. As DNA, the CDR3 is TGTGCCTGGAGTGCCTGGGACAGGGAGGTGAACACTGAAGCTTTCTTT. This sequence encodes CAWSAWDREVNTEAFF.

The chain has TRBV2 and TRBJ2-3, with D unclear. In germline, CDR1 is SNHLY, CDR2 FYNNEI. Trimming removed 6 bases at V and 5 bases at J, with 21 bases between. CDR3 length: 16 residues. CDR3 coding DNA: TGTGCCAGCAGGCTACCGGGCCTCCAGGTTAGAGATACGCAGTATTTT. Amino acid sequence: CASRLPGLQVRDTQYF.

The chain has TRBV6-8 and TRBJ2-5; a possible D gene is TRBD1 (6 bases). The CDR3 spans 16 residues. CDR1 and CDR2 (germline): MNHGY, SAAAGT. Trimming took off 6 bases at V and 5 bases at J, with 22 bases between the two ends. The CDR3 is CASSARGEADWETQYF. The CDR3 nucleotides read TGTGCCAGCAGCGCCAGGGGAGAGGCCGACTGGGAGACCCAGTACTTC.

In this sample, this clone turned up a few times. The chain recombines TRBV28 with TRBJ2-5, with D hard to call. V was trimmed by 3 bases and J by 1 base, leaving 9 bases between them. Germline loops: CDR1 MDHEN, CDR2 SYDVKM. This CDR3 region has 14 residues. The CDR3 DNA reads TGTGCCAGCAGTTTGATAGGCTTCCAAGAGACCCAGTACTTC. The encoded protein is CASSLIGFQETQYF.

This chain joins TRBV11-3 and TRBJ2-5; D is tentatively TRBD1 or TRBD2 (5 bases each). The CDR3 runs 14 residues. Germline CDR1 reads SGHNT; CDR2 reads YENEEA. Between the trimmed V and J ends, which lost 5 bases and 4 bases, there was a span of 14 bases. Here the CDR3 reads CASSPHFGAETQYF. The CDR3 nucleotides read TGTGCCAGCAGCCCACATTTCGGGGCAGAGACCCAGTACTTC.

The V gene is TRBV6-8, the J gene TRBJ2-3; TRBD2 matches at 7 bases. The trim removed 7 bases at V and 4 bases at J, leaving 8 bases unmatched. Looked up from germline, CDR1 is MNHGY and CDR2 is SAAAGT. The CDR3 covers 14 residues. The CDR3 reads CASIPLGGADTQYF. The CDR3 bases are TGTGCCAGCATTCCCTTGGGGGGGGCAGATACGCAGTATTTT.

This clone has more than one count but fewer than ten. The chain is built from TRBV11-3 and TRBJ2-5, with a weak D call TRBD2 (5 bases). Trimming cost V 4 bases and J 4 bases, with 19 bases left between them. Looked up from germline, CDR1 is SGHNT and CDR2 is YENEEA. The CDR3 has 16 residues. As DNA, the CDR3 is TGTGCCAGCAGCTGGGGTAAAGGGATCGGAGGAGAGACCCAGTACTTC. This sequence encodes CASSWGKGIGGETQYF.

This chain uses TRBV18 with TRBJ2-7, with 13 bases lining up with TRBD2. V shed 3 bases and J 6 bases; nucleotides not matched to a gene: 20. Germline V gene data show CDR1 as KGHSH and CDR2 as LQKENI. CDR3 length equals 20 residues. The CDR3 reads CASSPLNPGLAGRGEGEQYF. As DNA, the CDR3 is TGTGCCAGCTCACCTCTTAATCCGGGACTAGCGGGGAGAGGTGAGGGCGAGCAGTACTTC.

This clone was observed a few times. The V and J genes are TRBV19 and TRBJ1-1; D is undetermined. The V and J ends lost 0 bases and 6 bases respectively, with 5 bases between them. This CDR3 spans 12 amino acids. CDR1 and CDR2 (germline): LNHDA, SQIVND (reference sequence). CDR3 residues: CASSIESSEAFF. CDR3 bases: TGTGCCAGTAGTATAGAAAGCTCTGAAGCTTTCTTT.

The CDR3 bases are TGTGCCAGCAGTGGGACATGGGAATCACCCCTCCACTTT. It is translated as CASSGTWESPLHF. The V and J genes are TRBV2 and TRBJ1-6; a weak D match, TRBD1 (5 bases). This CDR3 has 13 residues. Trimming took 4 bases from V and 10 from J, leaving 11 bases between them. Germline assignment: CDR1 SNHLY and CDR2 FYNNEI.

The V gene is TRBV28, the J gene TRBJ2-2, with a weak D call TRBD2 (6 bases). The CDR3 is 14 residues long. Germline V CDR1 and CDR2: MDHEN, SYDVKM. V was trimmed by 6 bases and J by 5 bases, leaving 13 bases between them. Here the CDR3 DNA reads TGTGCCAGCAGCTCCCCCGGGGGTACCGGGGAGCTGTTTTTT. Protein product: CASSSPGGTGELFF.